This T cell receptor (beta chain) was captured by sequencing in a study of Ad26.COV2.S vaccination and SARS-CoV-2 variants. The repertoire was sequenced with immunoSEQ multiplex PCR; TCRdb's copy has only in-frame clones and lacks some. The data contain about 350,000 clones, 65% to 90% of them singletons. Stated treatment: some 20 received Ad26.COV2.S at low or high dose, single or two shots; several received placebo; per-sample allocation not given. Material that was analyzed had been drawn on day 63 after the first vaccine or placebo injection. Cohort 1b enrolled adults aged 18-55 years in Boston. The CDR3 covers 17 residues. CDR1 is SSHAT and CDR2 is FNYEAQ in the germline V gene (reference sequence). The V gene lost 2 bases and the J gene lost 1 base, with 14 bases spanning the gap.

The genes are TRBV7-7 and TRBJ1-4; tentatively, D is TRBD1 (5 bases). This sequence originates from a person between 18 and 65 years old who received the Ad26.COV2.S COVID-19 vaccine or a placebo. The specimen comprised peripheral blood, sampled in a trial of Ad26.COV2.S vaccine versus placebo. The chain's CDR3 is CASSLIGGKGTNEKLFF. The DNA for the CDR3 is TGTGCCAGCAGCTTAATTGGGGGGAAGGGAACTAATGAAAAACTGTTTTTT.